The 21 T cell receptor beta chains below come from one sample, sequenced in a study of blood T cell repertoires in COVID-19. Assay used: immunoSEQ multiplex PCR; TCRdb lists only in-frame clones, some missing. The data show fewer than 300,000 clones, with approximately 90% seen just once and 1.1% held by the top ten. Sequenced: PBMCs or T cells enriched from blood (not recorded which). All receptors come from a woman in her twenties or thirties who had recovered from COVID-19.

This clone was detected only once. V and J are TRBV6-5 and TRBJ2-7; D may be TRBD2 (5 bases). V lost 6 bases, J lost 2 bases, and 11 bases lay in between. CDR1 is MNHEY, CDR2 SVGAGI, per germline. This CDR3 spans 13 amino acids. DNA for the CDR3: TGTGCCAGCAGCCGGGCGGGTACCTACGAGCAGTACTTC. Translating it yields CASSRAGTYEQYF.

This chain uses TRBV30 with TRBJ2-1; D possibly corresponds to TRBD2 (5 bases). Looked up from germline, CDR1 is GTSNPN and CDR2 is SVGIG (reference sequence). V lost 0 bases, J lost 4 bases, and 10 bases lay in between. The CDR3 runs to 14 residues. CDR3 nucleotides: TGTGCCTGGAGTGTATCGGCGGGTTACAATGAGCAGTTCTTC. This codes for CAWSVSAGYNEQFF.

This CDR3 is CSASSQGAPDKSGANVLTF. As DNA, the CDR3 is TGCAGTGCTAGTTCTCAGGGGGCTCCGGATAAATCTGGGGCCAACGTCCTGACTTTC. The chain couples TRBV20-1 to TRBJ2-6, with 8 bases fitting TRBD1. With 3 bases clipped from V and 1 base from J, the junction kept 14 bases outside the gene matches. CDR1 is DFQATT, CDR2 SNEGSKA, per germline (reference sequence). The CDR3 runs 19 residues.

The table lists this clone with a count of one. V gene TRBV27 combines with J gene TRBJ2-7; 7 bases line up with TRBD2. In germline, CDR1 is MNHEY, CDR2 SMNVEV (reference sequence). J lost 3 bases, V lost 11 bases, and 7 bases had no gene match. This CDR3 has 12 residues. This CDR3 reads CAAGGRGYEQYF. The CDR3 nucleotides read TGTGCCGCGGGCGGGAGAGGCTACGAGCAGTACTTC.

The chain employs TRBV11-2 and TRBJ1-3; no reliable D call. V gave up 1 base and J gave up 5 bases, with 6 bases separating them. The CDR3 contains 13 residues. Germline CDR1 reads SGHAT; CDR2 reads FQNNGV. This chain's CDR3 is CASSLGVRNTIYF. CDR3 DNA sequence: TGTGCCAGCAGCTTAGGAGTGAGAAACACCATATATTTT.

This clone was counted once. The V and J genes are TRBV4-2 and TRBJ2-1, with 8 nucleotides matching TRBD2. Germline trimming cut 7 bases from V and 9 bases from J; bases unmatched to any gene: 20. The CDR3 has 17 amino acids. The germline CDR1 and CDR2 sequences are LGHNA and YNFKEQ. The chain's CDR3 is CASTKGERGLGTSEQFF. DNA for the CDR3: TGTGCCAGCACAAAAGGGGAAAGGGGCTTGGGGACTAGTGAGCAGTTCTTC.

V is TRBV7-2 and J is TRBJ2-5, with 11 bases aligning to TRBD2. The germline V gene encodes CDR1 SGHTA and CDR2 FQGNSA. V shed 5 bases and J 4 bases; nucleotides not matched to a gene: 3. The CDR3 sequence is 14 residues long. The CDR3 DNA reads TGTGCCAGCAGCCGTAGCGGGAGGGCAGAGACCCAGTACTTC. Protein: CASSRSGRAETQYF.

The gene calls are TRBV5-1 and TRBJ1-1; D may be TRBD1 (6 bases). There are 16 residues in the CDR3. Deletions cut 10 bases from V and 0 bases from J, with 22 bases between. Germline V gene sequence: CDR1 SGHRS, CDR2 YFSETQ. The CDR3 protein is CAPQKNRETMNTEAFF. The CDR3 coding sequence is TGCGCCCCCCAAAAGAACAGGGAGACAATGAACACTGAAGCTTTCTTT. Full variable domain (rest looked up from reference TRBV5-1 and TRBJ1-1): KAGVTQTPRYLIKTRGQQVTLSCSPISGHRSVSWYQQTPGQGLQFLFEYFSETQRNKGNFPGRFSGRQFSNSRSEMNVSTLELGDSALYLCAPQKNRETMNTEAFFGQGTRLTVV.

J is TRBJ2-2 and V is TRBV10-3, with D maybe TRBD1 (5 bases). Germline V gives CDR1 ENHRY, CDR2 SYGVKD. Deletions cut 6 bases from V and 4 bases from J, with 9 bases between. The CDR3 is 13 residues long. For the CDR3, the DNA is TGTGCCATCAGCCTTGACAGCACCGGGGAGCTGTTTTTT. Protein sequence: CAISLDSTGELFF.

V is TRBV11-3 and J is TRBJ1-1; D remains ambiguous. CDR3 length: 11 amino acids. The germline V gene has CDR1 SGHNT and CDR2 YENEEA. Between the trimmed V and J ends, which lost 8 bases and 5 bases, there was a span of 9 bases. CDR3: CASVSRTEAFF. CDR3 DNA sequence: TGTGCCAGCGTGTCCAGGACTGAAGCTTTCTTT.

The rearrangement uses TRBV12-3 or TRBV12-4 and TRBJ1-2; D not resolved. Trimming took 4 bases from V and 5 from J, leaving 8 bases between them. The CDR3 sequence is 12 residues long. The CDR3 is CASSYSGYGYTF. CDR3 nucleotide sequence: TGTGCCAGCAGTTATTCGGGGTATGGCTACACCTTC.

The chain employs TRBV27 and TRBJ1-5, with no clear D. Germline-derived CDR1 and CDR2 are MNHEY and SMNVEV (reference sequence). The CDR3 sequence is 15 residues long. Deletions cut 1 base from V and 6 bases from J, with 13 bases between. The CDR3 here is CASSLLNRHSQPQHF. The CDR3 DNA follows: TGTGCCAGCAGTTTATTGAACCGCCACAGTCAGCCCCAGCATTTT.

As DNA, the CDR3 is TGTGCCAGCAGCCCGGGACAGGGTAAAAAGACCCAGTACTTC. It translates to CASSPGQGKKTQYF. The chain links TRBV7-9 to TRBJ2-5; TRBD1 matches 9 bases. There are 14 residues in the CDR3. CDR1 SEHNR and CDR2 FQNEAQ come from the germline V gene (reference sequence). V dropped 5 bases and J dropped 6; count of bases not matched to a gene: 7.

Concerning this clone: The sample carries other DNA sequences with the same CDR3. V gene TRBV28 combines with J gene TRBJ2-5, with TRBD1 identical over 7 bases. CDR3 length: 14 amino acids. V was clipped by 4 bases and J by 2 bases; unmatched bases: 4. Germline values: CDR1 MDHEN, CDR2 SYDVKM. CDR3 in amino acids: CASSSGQIQETQYF. The DNA for the CDR3 is TGTGCCAGCAGTTCGGGACAGATACAAGAGACCCAGTACTTC.

V is TRBV27 and J is TRBJ2-7, with TRBD2 identical over 11 bases. The CDR3 extends over 15 amino acids. Germline V CDR1 and CDR2: MNHEY, SMNVEV (reference sequence). Losses at the gene ends were 5 bases for V and 3 bases for J; bases not matched to a gene: 6. The CDR3 DNA is TGTGCCAGCAGTCTGAGACTAGCGGGACACTACGAGCAGTACTTC. It translates to CASSLRLAGHYEQYF.

V gene TRBV7-9 combines with J gene TRBJ2-1; 8 bases map to TRBD1. The CDR3 covers 15 residues. Germline V lookup: CDR1 SEHNR, CDR2 FQNEAQ (reference sequence). V shed 5 bases and J 4 bases; nucleotides not matched to a gene: 7. The CDR3 bases are TGTGCCAGCAGCGTCGACAGGGGAAGTTACAATGAGCAGTTCTTC. This codes for CASSVDRGSYNEQFF.

The chain combines TRBV30 with TRBJ1-2; no firm D call. Trimming left V 2 bases short and J 3 bases short, with 4 bases between. Germline CDR1 is GTSNPN and CDR2 is SVGIG (reference sequence). CDR3 size: 11 residues. This CDR3 reads CAWSTYYGYTF. In nucleotides, the CDR3 is TGTGCCTGGAGTACTTACTATGGCTACACCTTC. Together with reference TRBV30 and TRBJ1-2, the CDR3 gives the full variable domain: SQTIHQWPATLVQPVGSPLSLECTVEGTSNPNLYWYRQAAGRGLQLLFYSVGIGQISSEVPQNLSASRPQDRQFILSSKKLLLSDSGFYLCAWSTYYGYTFGSGTRLTVV.

This chain connects TRBV5-6 to TRBJ1-5, with TRBD1 as a possible D gene (6 bases). This CDR3 is 14 amino acids long. With 4 bases removed from V and 8 bases from J, the gap between germline ends came to 16 bases. Germline V gives CDR1 SGHDT, CDR2 YYEEEE. The CDR3 DNA sequence: TGTGCCAGCAGCCCACTGACAGGCAGAGAGCCCCAGCATTTT. Encoded protein: CASSPLTGREPQHF. Based on the CDR3 plus reference TRBV5-6 and TRBJ1-5, the full variable domain is DAGVTQSPTHLIKTRGQQVTLRCSPKSGHDTVSWYQQALGQGPQFIFQYYEEEERQRGNFPDRFSGHQFPNYSSELNVNALLLGDSALYLCASSPLTGREPQHFGDGTRLSIL.

CDR3 sequence: CARSMRQGANGANVLTF. CDR3 DNA sequence: TGTGCCAGAAGCATGAGACAGGGGGCTAATGGGGCCAACGTCCTGACTTTC. The chain links TRBV5-3 to TRBJ2-6; TRBD1 matches at 10 bases. TRBV5-3 is an ORF, and what it does is uncertain. The CDR3 runs 17 residues. The V gene end was trimmed by 4 bases and the J gene end by 3 bases; junction bases not matched to a gene: 7.

This rearrangement joins TRBV5-5 to TRBJ1-3; tentative D call: TRBD1 (5 bases). Germline V gives CDR1 SGHKS, CDR2 YYEKEE (reference sequence). The CDR3 is made up of 17 amino acids. The V gene lost 1 base and the J gene lost 0 bases, with 14 bases spanning the gap. CDR3 amino acids: CASSLWADQGSGNTIYF. In DNA form, the CDR3 reads TGTGCCAGCAGCTTGTGGGCCGATCAGGGCTCTGGAAACACCATATATTTT.

This chain joins TRBV28 and TRBJ2-1, with D possibly TRBD2 on 5 matching bases. From germline, CDR1 is MDHEN and CDR2 SYDVKM. CDR3 length: 13 residues. Deletions cut 3 bases from V and 6 bases from J, with 9 bases between. The CDR3 DNA is TGTGCCAGCAGTTTGATAGCGACCAATGAGCAGTTCTTC. Translation: CASSLIATNEQFF.